These T cell receptor beta chains were read from a single sample in a study of cytomegalovirus exposure and HLA in healthy donors. The repertoire was sequenced with immunoSEQ multiplex PCR; TCRdb's copy has only in-frame clones and lacks some. The repertoire holds over 250,000 clones, with around two thirds as singletons. Sequencing was done on a sample of PBMCs. Receptors originate from a female donor in good health and CMV-seronegative. CDR3s include the opening cysteine and the closing phenylalanine or tryptophan. D genes are given only for firm matches. Clone sizes are given selectively: once, few, many, or a class where the clone is expanded.

V	D	J	size	length	DNA	CDR3
TRBV15	TRBD1	TRBJ1-5	.	15	TGTGCCACCAGCTTTTCGGGACAGAAGATGCAGCCCCAGCATTTT	CATSFSGQKMQPQHF
TRBV7-8	.	TRBJ2-7	.	16	TGTGCCAGCAGCTTAACTTGGTCTAGTCTATCCCACGAGCAGTACTTC	CASSLTWSSLSHEQYF
TRBV7-8	TRBD1	TRBJ2-3	few	14	TGTGCCAGCAGCGCACAGGGGATCGCAGATACGCAGTATTTT	CASSAQGIADTQYF
TRBV19	.	TRBJ2-7	.	15	TGTGCCAGTAGTGTGAGCCTTTTGGGGCCCTACGAGCAGTACTTC	CASSVSLLGPYEQYF
TRBV5-8	TRBD1	TRBJ1-1	.	14	TGTGCCAGCAGCTGGCGGACAGGCCCCATAGAAGCTTTCTTT	CASSWRTGPIEAFF
TRBV30	.	TRBJ1-3	.	16	TGTGCCTGGAGGGGGCAGGAGTCCCTACCTGGAAACACCATATATTTT	CAWRGQESLPGNTIYF
TRBV27	TRBD1	TRBJ1-1	few	12	TGTGCCAGCAGCCAAGGGACAGGGACTGCTTTCTTT	CASSQGTGTAFF
TRBV6-1	TRBD2	TRBJ2-1	once	15	TGTGCCAGCAGGGCCTGGACTAGCGGGGTCAATGAGCAGTTCTTC	CASRAWTSGVNEQFF
TRBV15	TRBD1	TRBJ1-5	.	15	TGTGCCACCAGCAATGCGGGACAGTACAATCAGCCCCAGCATTTT	CATSNAGQYNQPQHF
TRBV2	.	TRBJ2-2	few	17	TGTGCCAGCAGCACCGCTGACAGCGCCTTAGGTACCGGGGAGCTGTTTTTT	CASSTADSALGTGELFF
TRBV6-1	TRBD1	TRBJ2-1	.	17	TGTGCCAGCAGTGAAATATTCGGCAGGGGGCGATTCAATGAGCAGTTCTTC	CASSEIFGRGRFNEQFF
TRBV5-1	TRBD2	TRBJ2-1	.	16	TGCGCCAGCAGCCCGCAACCGGGACTAGATGTGGGGGAGCAGTTCTTC	CASSPQPGLDVGEQFF
TRBV19	.	TRBJ1-5	.	16	TGTGCCAGTAGTATAGGACGTAACAGGCCCAATCAGCCCCAGCATTTT	CASSIGRNRPNQPQHF
TRBV2	TRBD1	TRBJ2-7	few	14	TGTGCCAGCAGTGTTCCGGGACAGGGCTACGAGCAGTACTTC	CASSVPGQGYEQYF
TRBV28	TRBD1	TRBJ2-7	.	13	TGTGCCAGTGGGACAGGGCCCTCCTACGAGCAGTACTTC	CASGTGPSYEQYF
TRBV27	.	TRBJ1-1	.	15	TGTGCCAGCAGTGTTCCGCCAGGCTTGAACACTGAAGCTTTCTTT	CASSVPPGLNTEAFF
TRBV2	TRBD2	TRBJ2-7	.	16	TGTGCCAGCAGGACCCAAGGCGGGAGAGGGGTCTACGAGCAGTACTTC	CASRTQGGRGVYEQYF
TRBV27	.	TRBJ1-6	once	15	TGTGCCAGCAGTTCCGGGGCGGGGGTAGAATCACCCCTCCACTTT	CASSSGAGVESPLHF
TRBV11-3	TRBD2	TRBJ2-1	.	19	TGTGCCAGCAGCTTAGGGACACCCGGGCTAGCGGGAGTTGGTGATGAGCAGTTCTTC	CASSLGTPGLAGVGDEQFF
TRBV7-2	TRBD1	TRBJ1-5	few	14	TGTGCCAGCAGCCTACAGGGGGGCAATCAGCCCCAGCATTTT	CASSLQGGNQPQHF
TRBV18	TRBD2	TRBJ2-1	.	14	TGTGCCAGCTCACCAGGACTAGAGTACAATGAGCAGTTCTTC	CASSPGLEYNEQFF
TRBV11-2	TRBD2	TRBJ2-7	few	15	TGTGCCAGCAGCTTAAGCCCGCTAGCGGCCTACGAGCAGTACTTC	CASSLSPLAAYEQYF
TRBV18	.	TRBJ2-1	.	14	TGTGCCAGCTCACCAGTAGGGGGATCTGGTGAGCAGTTCTTC	CASSPVGGSGEQFF
TRBV5-1	.	TRBJ2-3	once	14	TGCGCCAGCAGCTTTGCGGGGGCCCCAGATACGCAGTATTTT	CASSFAGAPDTQYF
TRBV7-3	.	TRBJ2-2	.	12	TGTGCCAGCAGCTTAAATAAAGGGGAGCTGTTTTTT	CASSLNKGELFF
TRBV5-5	.	TRBJ1-1	.	15	TGTGCCAGCAGCTTGGCGCAGGGGAGGAACACTGAAGCTTTCTTT	CASSLAQGRNTEAFF
TRBV5-4	.	TRBJ2-3	.	12	TGTGCCAGCAGCTTGCGGGCAGATACGCAGTATTTT	CASSLRADTQYF
TRBV9	TRBD1	TRBJ2-1	few	15	TGTGCCAGCAGCGTAGCGTCGCAGGGGGATATTGAGCAGTTCTTC	CASSVASQGDIEQFF
TRBV5-1	TRBD2	TRBJ2-1	.	15	TGCGCCAGCAGCGACCTAGCGGGAGCGGACAATGAGCAGTTCTTC	CASSDLAGADNEQFF
TRBV5-1	TRBD1	TRBJ2-1	few	16	TGCGCCAGCAGATACGATGCAGGGGGTGCCTACAATGAGCAGTTCTTC	CASRYDAGGAYNEQFF